This T cell receptor beta chain originates from a study of blood T cell repertoires in COVID-19. The CDR3 runs to 14 residues. Germline lookup yields CDR1 MGHDK and CDR2 SYGVNS. Deletions cut 8 bases from V and 9 bases from J, with 17 bases between. Original methodology: Reference gene primer amplification yielded estimated nucleated cell counts. Libraries were prepared by immunoSEQ multiplex PCR; TCRdb keeps only in-frame clonotypes and omits some of them. V and J calls and clone size follow that table, whereas D and trimming were derived from the DNA. This table holds under 150,000 clones, around 90% found once.

Sample: peripheral blood. The source is a woman in her 50s with acute or convalescent COVID-19. The chain combines TRBV25-1 with TRBJ1-6; D possibly corresponds to TRBD1 (5 bases). The DNA for the CDR3 is TGTGCCAGCTCCGACTCGCGGGACCTTTCACCCCTCCACTTT. It translates to CASSDSRDLSPLHF.